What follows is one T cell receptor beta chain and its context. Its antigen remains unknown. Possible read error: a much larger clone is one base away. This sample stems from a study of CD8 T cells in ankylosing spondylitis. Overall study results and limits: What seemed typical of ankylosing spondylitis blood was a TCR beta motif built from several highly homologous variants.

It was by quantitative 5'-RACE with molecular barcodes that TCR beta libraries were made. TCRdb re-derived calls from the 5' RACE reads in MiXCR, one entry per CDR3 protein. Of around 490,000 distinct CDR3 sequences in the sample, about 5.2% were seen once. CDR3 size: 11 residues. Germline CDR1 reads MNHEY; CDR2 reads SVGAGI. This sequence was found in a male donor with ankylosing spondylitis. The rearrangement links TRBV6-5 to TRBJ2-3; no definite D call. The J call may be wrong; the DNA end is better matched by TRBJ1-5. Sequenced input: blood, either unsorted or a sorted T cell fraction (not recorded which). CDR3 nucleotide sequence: TGTGCCACCCAGTTAAGAGTAGAGCAGCATTTT. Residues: CATQLRVEQHF.